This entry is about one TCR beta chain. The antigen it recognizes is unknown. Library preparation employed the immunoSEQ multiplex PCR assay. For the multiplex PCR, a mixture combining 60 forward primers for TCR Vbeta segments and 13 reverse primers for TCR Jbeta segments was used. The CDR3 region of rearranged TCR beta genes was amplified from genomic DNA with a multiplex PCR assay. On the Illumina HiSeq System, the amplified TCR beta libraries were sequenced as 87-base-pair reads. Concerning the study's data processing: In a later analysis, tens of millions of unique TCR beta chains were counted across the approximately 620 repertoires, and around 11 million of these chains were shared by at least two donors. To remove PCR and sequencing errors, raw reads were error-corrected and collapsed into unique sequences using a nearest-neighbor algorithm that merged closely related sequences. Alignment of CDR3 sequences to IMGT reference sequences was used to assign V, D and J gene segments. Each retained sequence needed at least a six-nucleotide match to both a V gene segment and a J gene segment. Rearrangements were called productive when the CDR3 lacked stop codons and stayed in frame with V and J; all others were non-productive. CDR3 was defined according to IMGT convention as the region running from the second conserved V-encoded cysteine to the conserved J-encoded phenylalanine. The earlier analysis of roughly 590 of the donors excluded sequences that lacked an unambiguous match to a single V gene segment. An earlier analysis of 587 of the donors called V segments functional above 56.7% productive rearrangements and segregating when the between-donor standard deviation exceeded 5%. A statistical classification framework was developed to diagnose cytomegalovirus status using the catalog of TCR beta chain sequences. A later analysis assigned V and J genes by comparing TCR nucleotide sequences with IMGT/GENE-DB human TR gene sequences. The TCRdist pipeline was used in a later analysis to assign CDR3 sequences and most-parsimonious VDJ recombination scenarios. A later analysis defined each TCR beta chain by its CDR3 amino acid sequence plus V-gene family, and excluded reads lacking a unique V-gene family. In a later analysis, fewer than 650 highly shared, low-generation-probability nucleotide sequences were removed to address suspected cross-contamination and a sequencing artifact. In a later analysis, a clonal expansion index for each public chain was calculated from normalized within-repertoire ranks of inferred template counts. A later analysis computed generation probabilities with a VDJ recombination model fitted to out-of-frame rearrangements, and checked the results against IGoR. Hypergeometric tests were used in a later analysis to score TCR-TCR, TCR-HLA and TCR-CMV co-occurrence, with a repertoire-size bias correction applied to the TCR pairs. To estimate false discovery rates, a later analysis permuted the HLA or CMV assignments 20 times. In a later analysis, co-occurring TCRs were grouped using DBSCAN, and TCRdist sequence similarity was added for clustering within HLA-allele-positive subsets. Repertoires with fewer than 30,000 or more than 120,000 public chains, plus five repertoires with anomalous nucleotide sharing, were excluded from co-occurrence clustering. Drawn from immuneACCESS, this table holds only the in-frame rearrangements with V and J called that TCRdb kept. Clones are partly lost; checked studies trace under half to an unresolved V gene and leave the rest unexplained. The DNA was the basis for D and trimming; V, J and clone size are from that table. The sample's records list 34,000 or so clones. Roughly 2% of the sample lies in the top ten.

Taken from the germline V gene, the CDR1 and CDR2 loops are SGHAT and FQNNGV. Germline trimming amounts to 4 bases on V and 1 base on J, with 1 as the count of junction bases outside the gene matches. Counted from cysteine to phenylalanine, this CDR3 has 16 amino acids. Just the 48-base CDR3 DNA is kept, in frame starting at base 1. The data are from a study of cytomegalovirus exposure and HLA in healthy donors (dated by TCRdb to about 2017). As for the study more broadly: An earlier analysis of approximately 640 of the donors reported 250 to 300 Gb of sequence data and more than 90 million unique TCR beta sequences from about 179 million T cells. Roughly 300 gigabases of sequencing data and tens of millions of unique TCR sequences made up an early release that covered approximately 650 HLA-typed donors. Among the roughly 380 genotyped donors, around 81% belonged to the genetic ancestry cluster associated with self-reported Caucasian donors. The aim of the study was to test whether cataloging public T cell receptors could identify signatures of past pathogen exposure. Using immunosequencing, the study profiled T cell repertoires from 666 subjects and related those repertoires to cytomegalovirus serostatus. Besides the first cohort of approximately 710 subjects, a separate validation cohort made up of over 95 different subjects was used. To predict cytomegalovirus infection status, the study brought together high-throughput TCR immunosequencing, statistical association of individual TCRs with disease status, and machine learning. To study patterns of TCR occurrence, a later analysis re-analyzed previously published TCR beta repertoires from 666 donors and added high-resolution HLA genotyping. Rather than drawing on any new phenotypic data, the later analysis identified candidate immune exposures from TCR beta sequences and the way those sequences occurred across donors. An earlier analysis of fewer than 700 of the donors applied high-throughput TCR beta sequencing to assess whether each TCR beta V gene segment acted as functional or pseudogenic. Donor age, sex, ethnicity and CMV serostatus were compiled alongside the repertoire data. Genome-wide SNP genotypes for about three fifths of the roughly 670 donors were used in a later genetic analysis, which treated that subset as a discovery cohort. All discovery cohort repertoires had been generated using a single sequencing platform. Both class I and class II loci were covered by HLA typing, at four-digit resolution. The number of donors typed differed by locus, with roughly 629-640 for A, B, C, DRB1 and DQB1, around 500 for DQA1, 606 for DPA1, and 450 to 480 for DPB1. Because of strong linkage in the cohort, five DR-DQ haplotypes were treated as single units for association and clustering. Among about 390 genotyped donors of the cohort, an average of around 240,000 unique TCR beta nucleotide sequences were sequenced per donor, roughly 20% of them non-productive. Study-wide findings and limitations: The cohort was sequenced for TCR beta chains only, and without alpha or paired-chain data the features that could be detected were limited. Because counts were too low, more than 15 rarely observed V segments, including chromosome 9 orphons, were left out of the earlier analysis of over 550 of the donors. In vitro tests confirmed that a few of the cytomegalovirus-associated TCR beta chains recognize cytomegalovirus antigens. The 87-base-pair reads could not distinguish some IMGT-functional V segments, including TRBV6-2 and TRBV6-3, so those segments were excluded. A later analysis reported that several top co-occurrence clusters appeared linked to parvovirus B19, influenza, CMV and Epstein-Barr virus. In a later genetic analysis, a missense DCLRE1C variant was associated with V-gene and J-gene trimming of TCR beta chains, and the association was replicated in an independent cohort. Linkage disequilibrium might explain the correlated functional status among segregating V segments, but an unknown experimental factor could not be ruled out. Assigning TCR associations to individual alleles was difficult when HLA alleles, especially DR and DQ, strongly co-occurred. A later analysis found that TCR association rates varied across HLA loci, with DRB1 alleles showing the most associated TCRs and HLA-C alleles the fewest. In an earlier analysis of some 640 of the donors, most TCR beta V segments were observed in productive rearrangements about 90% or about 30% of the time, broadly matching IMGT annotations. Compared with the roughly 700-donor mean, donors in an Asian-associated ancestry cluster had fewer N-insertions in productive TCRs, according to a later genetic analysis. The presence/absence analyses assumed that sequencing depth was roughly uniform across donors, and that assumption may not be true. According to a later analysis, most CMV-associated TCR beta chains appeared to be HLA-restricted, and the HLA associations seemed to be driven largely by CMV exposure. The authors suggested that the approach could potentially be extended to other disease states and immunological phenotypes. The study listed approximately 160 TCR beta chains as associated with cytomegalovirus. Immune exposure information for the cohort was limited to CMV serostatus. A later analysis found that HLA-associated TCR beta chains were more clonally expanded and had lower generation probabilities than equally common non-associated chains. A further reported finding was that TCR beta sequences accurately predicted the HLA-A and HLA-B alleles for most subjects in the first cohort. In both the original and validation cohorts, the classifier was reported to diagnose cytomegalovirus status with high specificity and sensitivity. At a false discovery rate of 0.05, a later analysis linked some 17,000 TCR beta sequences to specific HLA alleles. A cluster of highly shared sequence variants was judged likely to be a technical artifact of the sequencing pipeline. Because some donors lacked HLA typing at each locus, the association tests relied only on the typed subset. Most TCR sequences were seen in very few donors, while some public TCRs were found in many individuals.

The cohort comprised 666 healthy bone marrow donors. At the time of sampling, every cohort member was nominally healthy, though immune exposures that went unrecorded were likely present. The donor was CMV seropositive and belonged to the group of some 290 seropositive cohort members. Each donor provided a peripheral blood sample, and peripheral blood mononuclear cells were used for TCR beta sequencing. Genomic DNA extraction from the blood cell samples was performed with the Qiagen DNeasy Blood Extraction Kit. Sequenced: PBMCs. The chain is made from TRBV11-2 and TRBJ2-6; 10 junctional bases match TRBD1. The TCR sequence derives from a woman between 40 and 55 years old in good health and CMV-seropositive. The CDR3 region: CASSWDRGSGANVLTF. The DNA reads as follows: TGTGCCAGCAGCTGGGACAGGGGATCTGGGGCCAACGTCCTGACTTTC.